The next 19 T cell receptor beta chains were all read from a single sample in a study of graft-versus-host responses after intestinal transplantation. Measured with immunoSEQ multiplex PCR; TCRdb has only the in-frame clones, and not every one. This sample yields about 96,000 clones, of which about nine tenths are seen a single time; about 0.3% belongs to the top ten. Their specific antigens are unknown. Source: unstimulated CD4+ T cells sorted from spleen or lymph node cells, taken before intestinal transplant. These receptors originate from a human donor who received an intestinal transplant.

J is TRBJ1-2 and V is TRBV7-2; 11 bases agree with TRBD1. CDR3 length equals 15 residues. J lost 4 bases, V lost 5 bases, and 6 bases had no gene match. CDR1 is SGHTA and CDR2 is FQGNSA in the germline V gene. The CDR3 sequence: CASSPRTGGLYGYTF. Written as DNA, the CDR3 is TGTGCCAGCAGCCCAAGGACAGGGGGCCTCTATGGCTACACCTTC.

The chain joins TRBV5-1 to TRBJ1-4; D not resolved. CDR3 length: 15 residues. CDR1 is SGHRS, CDR2 YFSETQ, per germline. V was trimmed by 0 bases and J by 1 base, leaving 7 bases between them. CDR3 residues: CASSLDFGTNEKLFF. CDR3 DNA sequence: TGCGCCAGCAGCTTGGATTTCGGAACTAATGAAAAACTGTTTTTT.

On this clone itself: One end of the junction fails to match germline, which may point to a read error. V gene TRBV4-1 combines with J gene TRBJ1-1, with 8 nucleotides matching TRBD1. CDR1 and CDR2 (germline): MGHRA, YSYEKL. The CDR3 spans 17 residues. CDR3 residues: CASSQDLGSGGILGVVF. The CDR3 DNA is TGCGCCAGCAGCCAAGATCTGGGTTCAGGGGGCATTTTAGGGGTCGTATTT.

The rearrangement links TRBV7-3 to TRBJ2-1; TRBD2 is a possible D gene (6 bases). This CDR3 is built from 16 residues. Germline CDR1 is SGHTA and CDR2 is FQGTGA. V was cut by 5 bases and J by 8 bases, with 22 bases left in between. This chain's CDR3 is CASSPYGGSSGDEQFF. CDR3 DNA: TGTGCCAGCAGCCCGTACGGGGGATCAAGTGGCGATGAGCAGTTCTTC. Together with reference TRBV7-3 and TRBJ2-1, the CDR3 gives the full variable domain: GAGVSQTPSNKVTEKGKYVELRCDPISGHTALYWYRQSLGQGPEFLIYFQGTGAADDSGLPNDRFFAVRPEGSVSTLKIQRTERGDSAVYLCASSPYGGSSGDEQFFGPGTRLTVL.

The chain carries TRBV4-2 and TRBJ1-3; possibly TRBD1 for D (6 bases). The germline V gene has CDR1 LGHNA and CDR2 YNFKEQ. V shed 1 base and J shed 3 bases, with 13 bases lying between them. CDR3 length: 16 residues. The CDR3 region has the DNA TGTGCCAGCAGCCAAGCGGGCGGGGGCTTTGGAAACACCATATATTTT. Amino acids: CASSQAGGGFGNTIYF.

The chain employs TRBV27 and TRBJ2-5; D is perhaps TRBD1 or TRBD2 (5 bases each). V dropped 8 bases and J dropped 5 bases, with 18 bases sitting between them. CDR3 length: 14 amino acids. The germline gives CDR1 MNHEY, CDR2 SMNVEV (reference sequence). Here the CDR3 reads CASGGPFRRETQYF. Here the CDR3 DNA reads TGTGCCAGCGGGGGACCTTTTAGAAGGGAGACCCAGTACTTC.

This clone appeared a single time. The chain combines TRBV30 with TRBJ2-7, with TRBD1 identical over 8 bases. This CDR3 contains 13 residues. Germline CDR1 and CDR2: GTSNPN and SVGIG (reference sequence). Trimming cost V 4 bases and J 2 bases; bases outside gene matches: 4. The CDR3 region is CAWKPGQAYEQYF. DNA of the CDR3: TGTGCCTGGAAACCGGGACAGGCCTACGAGCAGTACTTC.

J is TRBJ2-7 and V is TRBV7-9; TRBD2 matches 12 bases. This CDR3 comprises 15 residues. V was pared by 7 bases and J by 3 bases, with 7 bases of the junction left unmatched. Looked up from germline, CDR1 is SEHNR and CDR2 is FQNEAQ (reference sequence). CDR3 sequence reads: CASTLTSGRFYEQYF. The CDR3 DNA reads TGTGCCAGCACCTTGACTAGCGGGAGATTCTACGAGCAGTACTTC. Using reference TRBV7-9 and TRBJ2-7 for the parts outside the CDR3, the full variable domain is DTGVSQNPRHKITKRGQNVTFRCDPISEHNRLYWYRQTLGQGPEFLTYFQNEAQLEKSRLLSDRFSAERPKGSFSTLEIQRTEQGDSAMYLCASTLTSGRFYEQYFGPGTRLTVT.

This clone has only one observation. This chain joins TRBV5-1 and TRBJ1-2, with 10 bases identical to TRBD1. This CDR3 region has 18 residues. Germline CDR1 is SGHRS and CDR2 is YFSETQ. With V trimmed by 2 bases and J by 7 bases, 17 bases remained unmatched. CDR3 nucleotides: TGCGCCAGCAGCTTCTTATCGAAACCCCGGGACAGGGGCGGTGGCTACACCTTC. This encodes CASSFLSKPRDRGGGYTF.

The V call is TRBV7-8, the J call TRBJ1-1; 7 positions match TRBD1. This CDR3 contains 17 residues. Germline V gene data show CDR1 as SGHVS and CDR2 as FQNEAQ. V shed 5 bases and J 3 bases; nucleotides not matched to a gene: 15. The CDR3 spells CASSRGEGWQGDTEAFF. For the CDR3, the DNA is TGTGCCAGCAGCCGAGGGGAAGGTTGGCAGGGGGACACTGAAGCTTTCTTT.

V is TRBV5-4 and J is TRBJ2-2; 8 nucleotides agree with TRBD2. V was clipped by 2 bases and J by 4 bases; unmatched bases: 1. CDR3 size: 14 residues. CDR1 is SGHNT and CDR2 is YYREEE in the germline V gene (reference sequence). The CDR3 nucleotides read TGTGCCAGCAGCTTACTAGCGGCCACCGGGGAGCTGTTTTTT. It encodes CASSLLAATGELFF.

This clone was observed a handful of times. The chain combines TRBV5-5 with TRBJ2-3; D unresolved. From germline, CDR1 is SGHKS and CDR2 YYEKEE (reference sequence). Trimming pared 5 bases from V and 6 bases from J, leaving 13 bases between. The length of the CDR3 is 13 residues. CDR3 in amino acids: CASSSTSLDTQYF. CDR3 DNA sequence: TGTGCCAGCAGTTCTACGTCCCTGGATACGCAGTATTTT.

CDR3 loop: CASSPGGGQGNYEQYF. The CDR3 DNA is TGCGCCAGCAGCCCCGGAGGGGGACAAGGAAACTACGAGCAGTACTTC. The genes are TRBV5-1 and TRBJ2-7; D tentatively fits TRBD1 or TRBD2 (6 bases each). CDR1 is SGHRS, CDR2 YFSETQ, per germline. Trimming left V 4 bases short and J 3 bases short, with 20 bases between. This CDR3 contains 16 residues. Filled out from reference TRBV5-1 and TRBJ2-7, the complete variable domain reads KAGVTQTPRYLIKTRGQQVTLSCSPISGHRSVSWYQQTPGQGLQFLFEYFSETQRNKGNFPGRFSGRQFSNSRSEMNVSTLELGDSALYLCASSPGGGQGNYEQYFGPGTRLTVT.

The V call is TRBV28, the J call TRBJ1-2, with 7 bases identical to TRBD1. Germline lookup yields CDR1 MDHEN and CDR2 SYDVKM. V lost 7 bases and J lost 2; bases outside the gene matches: 13. The CDR3 totals 16 residues. CDR3 DNA: TGTGCCAGCACCAAAAACACGGGACAGACAAACTATGGCTACACCTTC. This sequence encodes CASTKNTGQTNYGYTF.

This chain uses TRBV29-1 with TRBJ2-1, with D unclear. There are 11 residues in the CDR3. Trimming stripped 1 base from V and 5 bases from J, with 3 bases between. The germline CDR1 and CDR2 sequences are SQVTM and ANQGSEA. CDR3 coding DNA: TGCAGCGTTGAAGGGGACAATGAGCAGTTCTTC. This encodes CSVEGDNEQFF.

The genes are TRBV6-1 and TRBJ1-1, with 9 bases aligning to TRBD1. This CDR3 is built from 13 residues. J gave up 1 base and V 6 bases, and 0 bases lay outside the gene matches. Germline V gene lookup returns CDR1 MNHNS and CDR2 SASEGT. DNA of the CDR3: TGTGCCAGCAGGGACAGGGGGAACACTGAAGCTTTCTTT. It yields the protein CASRDRGNTEAFF.

This clone was detected once. This rearrangement joins TRBV2 to TRBJ1-5, with D perhaps TRBD1 (6 bases). Trimming pared 4 bases from V and 2 bases from J, leaving 12 bases between. CDR1 is SNHLY, CDR2 FYNNEI, per germline. This CDR3 has 15 amino acids. The chain's CDR3 is CASSVGRGRNQPQHF. CDR3 bases: TGTGCCAGCAGTGTAGGCAGGGGTCGCAATCAGCCCCAGCATTTT.

This chain links TRBV5-1 with TRBJ2-5; a possible D gene is TRBD2 (6 bases). V lost 0 bases and J 1 base, leaving 10 bases between the germline ends. CDR1 SGHRS and CDR2 YFSETQ come from the germline V gene. The CDR3 runs to 15 residues. The CDR3 loop is CASSLGGVRQETQYF. DNA of the CDR3: TGCGCCAGCAGCTTGGGGGGGGTCCGCCAAGAGACCCAGTACTTC.

The chain joins TRBV19 to TRBJ2-4; D may be TRBD1 (6 bases). V lost 4 bases and J 0 bases, leaving 19 bases between the germline ends. The V gene's germline CDR1 is LNHDA and CDR2 SQIVND (reference sequence). The CDR3 extends over 18 amino acids. CDR3 region: CASSTNNRDILAKNIQYF. For the CDR3, the DNA is TGTGCCAGTAGTACCAACAACCGGGACATCCTAGCCAAAAACATTCAGTACTTC.